The clone carrying this TCR beta chain was recorded only once. The target antigen is unknown. The sample is drawn from a study of cytomegalovirus exposure and HLA in healthy donors. Study-wide points: The availability of immune exposure information extended only to CMV serostatus. Researchers counted around 170 TCR beta chains as cytomegalovirus-associated. Analysis performed later found about 18,000 TCR beta sequences associated with HLA alleles at 0.05 false discovery rate. The likely explanation for a cluster of highly shared sequence variants was sequencing artifact.

Germline CDR1 and CDR2: SGHAT and FQNNGV. V trimming: 0 bases; J trimming: 2 bases; junction bases outside the gene matches: 12. The length of the CDR3 is 18 residues. 60 Vbeta and 13 Jbeta primers were used in PCR. Method: immunoSEQ multiplex PCR; TCRdb's copy keeps in-frame clones and lacks some. The table lists about 160,000 clones, roughly 81% of them singletons, with roughly 13% in the top ten. This chain links TRBV11-2 with TRBJ1-1; 7 bases align to TRBD1. This TCR was recovered from a woman in her 50s in good health and CMV-seronegative. Sequencing was carried out using PBMCs. The CDR3 DNA follows: TGTGCCAGCAGCTTAGATGGACCCCGACAGGGACTCAACACTGAAGCTTTCTTT. Translated: CASSLDGPRQGLNTEAFF.